This T cell receptor (beta chain) was sequenced during a study of T cell responses to AZD1222 COVID-19 vaccine. This clone was observed once. As yet, its antigen is unknown. Measured with immunoSEQ multiplex PCR; TCRdb has only the in-frame clones, and not every one. The sample shows 110,000 to 150,000 clones, nearly 95% of them seen only once. General study results and limits: Repertoires were sampled only after the peak T cell response. Reportedly, close to half of spike-specific TCRs are directed against unmutated variant regions. Spike-specific TCR breadth and depth went up after people got two AZD1222 doses. Among those given AZD1222, only five or six were seropositive at baseline.

Sequences were derived from peripheral blood, sampled on day 0 of AZD1222 vaccination. The origin of this receptor is an adult in good health.

For the CDR3, the DNA is TGTGCCTGGGGACAGGGGTATGGCTACACCTTC. As protein: CAWGQGYGYTF. The rearrangement links TRBV30 to TRBJ1-2; 9 nucleotides align to TRBD1. This CDR3 region has 11 residues. V shed 5 bases, J shed 5 bases, and the junction held 0 bases outside the gene matches. The germline V gene has CDR1 GTSNPN and CDR2 SVGIG (reference sequence).